Listed below are T cell receptor beta chains from one sample, sequenced in a study of cytomegalovirus exposure and HLA in healthy donors. The method was immunoSEQ multiplex PCR; TCRdb's version includes in-frame clones alone and lacks a portion of them. Here the sample spans roughly 160,000 clones, 80% being singletons. What was sequenced was PBMCs. These receptors came from a man aged 30 to 39 in good health and CMV-seronegative. Both conserved end residues are part of each CDR3. D genes are given only for firm matches. A clone size is listed for some rows: how often the clone was seen (once, few, many), or a class if it is expanded.

j_gene,abundance,len,d_gene,v_gene,CDR3nt,CDR3aa
TRBJ1-6,once,15,.,TRBV13,TGTGCCAGCAGAGGAGGGAGAACGGTTAATTCACCCCTCCACTTT,CASRGGRTVNSPLHF
TRBJ2-7,.,16,TRBD1,TRBV7-2,TGTGCCAGCAGCTTAGCGTGGGCAGGGGGCGGCTACGAGCAGTACTTC,CASSLAWAGGGYEQYF
TRBJ1-1,.,14,.,TRBV4-2,TGTGCCAGCAGCCAGGACAGTTCGAACACTGAAGCTTTCTTT,CASSQDSSNTEAFF
TRBJ2-6,.,14,.,TRBV5-1,TGCGCCAGCAGCCAAGGGGTAGGGGCCAACGTCCTGACTTTC,CASSQGVGANVLTF
TRBJ2-5,few,17,TRBD2,TRBV11-2,TGTGCCAGCAGCTTAATCGGCCTAGCGGGAGTTGGGGAGACCCAGTACTTC,CASSLIGLAGVGETQYF
TRBJ2-3,.,16,.,TRBV5-1,TGCGCCAGCAGCTTGAGTGGGACAAGTTACCCAGATACGCAGTATTTT,CASSLSGTSYPDTQYF
TRBJ2-2,once,14,TRBD2,TRBV19,TGTGCCAGTAGCCCAACTAGCGGGAGAGGGGAGCTGTTTTTT,CASSPTSGRGELFF
TRBJ2-1,.,14,TRBD2,TRBV6-5,TGTGCCAGCAGAGGACTAGCGGTGCCCAATGAGCAGTTCTTC,CASRGLAVPNEQFF
TRBJ2-5,.,17,TRBD2,TRBV11-2,TGTGCCAGCAGCTTTCGCTTGGGAGCGGGAGTCCAAGAGACCCAGTACTTC,CASSFRLGAGVQETQYF
TRBJ2-1,few,13,TRBD2,TRBV6-5,TGTGCCACAGATGCGGGAGTCAGAAATGAGCAGTTCTTC,CATDAGVRNEQFF
TRBJ2-3,.,17,TRBD2,TRBV7-2,TGTGCCAGCAGCCTATCGGGACTAGCGGGACACACAGATACGCAGTATTTT,CASSLSGLAGHTDTQYF
TRBJ2-7,few,15,.,TRBV4-2,TGTGCCAGCAGCCAAGATCGGGGGGCCCCGTTTGTTCGTTTGTTC,CASSQDRGAPFVRLF
TRBJ2-7,.,13,TRBD2,TRBV13,TGTGCCAGCAGCCCAAGCGGGAGGCGTGAGCAGTACTTC,CASSPSGRREQYF
TRBJ2-1,.,15,TRBD1,TRBV5-6,TGTGCCAGCATGTTGGGACAGGGGAAGTTACAGGAGCAGTTCTTC,CASMLGQGKLQEQFF
TRBJ2-5,.,13,TRBD1,TRBV19,TGTGCCAGTAGTCCCACAGGGGTTGAGACCCAGTACTTC,CASSPTGVETQYF
TRBJ1-5,once,13,.,TRBV19,TGTGCCAGTAGTGCAACCGAGTTACAGCCCCAGCATTTT,CASSATELQPQHF
TRBJ1-4,.,15,.,TRBV4-3,TGCGCCAGCAGCCCGCGGGGACGGTCTAATGAAAAACTGTTTTTT,CASSPRGRSNEKLFF
TRBJ2-5,.,17,TRBD1,TRBV4-1,TGCGCCAGCAGCCCATCAGGGAACAGGGGGCTTTGGGAGACCCAGTACTTC,CASSPSGNRGLWETQYF
TRBJ2-2,once,16,.,TRBV19,TGTGCCAGTACTAAGGCTGCGGGAAGATTCACCGGGGAGCTGTTTTTT,CASTKAAGRFTGELFF
TRBJ2-7,.,14,.,TRBV27,TGTGCCAGCAGTTTCCATCAGGGGCCCTACGAGCAGTACTTC,CASSFHQGPYEQYF
TRBJ1-5,.,14,.,TRBV25-1,TGTGCCAGCAGTGAAAGGTCGGGGGACCAGCCCCAGCATTTT,CASSERSGDQPQHF
TRBJ1-1,.,11,.,TRBV11-1,TGTGCCACTACCGGGTTGACTGAAGCTTTCTTT,CATTGLTEAFF
TRBJ2-7,.,15,TRBD1,TRBV14,TGTGCCAGCAGCCAGCTGAGGACAGGGGGCGCCGAGCAGTACTTC,CASSQLRTGGAEQYF
TRBJ2-7,once,15,TRBD1,TRBV13,TGTGCCAGCAGCCACCGGGACAGGGGATCCTACGAGCAGTACTTC,CASSHRDRGSYEQYF
TRBJ2-5,.,15,TRBD1,TRBV7-9,TGTGCCAGCAGCTTAGTGGGACAGGGAGAAGAGACCCAGTACTTC,CASSLVGQGEETQYF
TRBJ2-1,.,15,TRBD2,TRBV30,TGTGCCTGGAGTGTGGGACGGACTAGCGGGGGTGAGCAGTTCTTC,CAWSVGRTSGGEQFF
TRBJ2-7,few,13,.,TRBV19,TGTGCCAGTAGCTTTTCCCTTACCTACGAGCAGTACTTC,CASSFSLTYEQYF
TRBJ2-2,.,14,.,TRBV6-4,TGTGCCAGCAGTGCGCAACCAGGGGCCGGGGAGCTGTTTTTT,CASSAQPGAGELFF
TRBJ2-5,once,13,.,TRBV21-1,TGTGCCAGCAGCAAAGTGGGGGCAGAACTAGGGAACTTC,CASSKVGAELGNF
TRBJ2-7,.,15,TRBD1,TRBV4-1,TGCGCCAGCAGCTTCGGACAGGGGGCATCCTACGAGCAGTACTTC,CASSFGQGASYEQYF
TRBJ2-6,.,19,.,TRBV7-9,TGTGCCAGCAGCGGGGGAGGGGACAACTCCCCCTCTGGGGCCAACGTCCTGACTTTC,CASSGGGDNSPSGANVLTF
TRBJ2-1,.,15,TRBD2,TRBV5-4,TGTGCCAGCAGCTCATGGACTAGCGGGAGCAATGAGCAGTTCTTC,CASSSWTSGSNEQFF
TRBJ1-1,.,15,.,TRBV7-3,TGTGCCAGCAGCTTAACAGGGCAGGGTGGTACTGAAGCTTTCTTT,CASSLTGQGGTEAFF
TRBJ2-5,few,15,TRBD2,TRBV30,TGTGCCTGGAGGTTAGCGGGGGAGCGCCAAGAGACCCAGTACTTC,CAWRLAGERQETQYF
TRBJ2-7,.,14,TRBD1,TRBV7-9,TGTTCCAGCAGCTTTGGGACAGATGTCGTACGGCAGTACTTC,CSSSFGTDVVRQYF
TRBJ1-2,.,17,TRBD1,TRBV19,TGTGCCAGTAGTATATCCTCCGGGACAGGGACTAACTATGGCTACACCTTC,CASSISSGTGTNYGYTF
TRBJ2-7,.,15,.,TRBV4-3,TGCGCCAGCAGCCATCCCTCGGCACCGGGCTACGAGCAGTACTTC,CASSHPSAPGYEQYF
TRBJ1-4,.,16,TRBD1,TRBV7-8,TGTGCCAGCAGCTTAGGGGGCGGACAGGGCCAGGAAAAACTGTTTTTT,CASSLGGGQGQEKLFF
TRBJ1-2,.,12,TRBD1,TRBV29-1,TGCAGCGGTCGACAGGGGGAATATGGCTACACCTTC,CSGRQGEYGYTF
TRBJ2-7,.,14,TRBD2,TRBV6-4,TGTGCCAGCAGTCCTAGCGGGAGGTCCTACGAGCAGTACTTC,CASSPSGRSYEQYF
TRBJ1-4,few,15,TRBD1,TRBV4-1,TGCGCCAGCAGCCAGGACAGGGGGCAAGGGGAAAAACTGTTTTTT,CASSQDRGQGEKLFF
TRBJ2-7,.,16,.,TRBV7-2,TGTGCCAGCAGCTTAGCGGGCCAGAGGGTTTTGAGTGAGCAGTACTTC,CASSLAGQRVLSEQYF
TRBJ2-7,.,14,.,TRBV5-4,TGTGCCAGCAGCTTCCGGTCAGGGGTAGTCGAGCAGTACTTC,CASSFRSGVVEQYF
TRBJ2-7,.,15,TRBD1,TRBV4-1,TGCGCCAGCAGCCAAGCAACGGACAGGGTCTACGAGCAGTACTTC,CASSQATDRVYEQYF
TRBJ1-5,.,16,.,TRBV4-2,TGTGCCAGCAGCCAAGAGGGCAGTTATAGCAATCAGCCCCAGCATTTT,CASSQEGSYSNQPQHF
TRBJ2-7,few,14,TRBD1,TRBV5-6,TGTGCCAGCAGCTGGTGGACAGGGGACCACGAGCAGTACTTC,CASSWWTGDHEQYF
TRBJ2-7,.,14,TRBD1,TRBV4-3,TGCGCCAGCAGCCGTCGAGGGACAGCCTACGAGCAGTACTTC,CASSRRGTAYEQYF
TRBJ1-5,few,13,.,TRBV29-1,TGCAGCGTTGCAGTTAATAGCAATCAGCCCCAGCATTTT,CSVAVNSNQPQHF
TRBJ2-1,.,13,TRBD2,TRBV2,TGTGCCAGCAGTAGTAGCGGGAGCAATGAGCAGTTCTTC,CASSSSGSNEQFF
TRBJ1-2,.,15,TRBD1,TRBV7-9,TGTGCCAGCAGCTTCGGGACAGGGGACAACTATGGCTACACCTTC,CASSFGTGDNYGYTF
TRBJ1-1,.,17,.,TRBV15,TGTGCCACCAGCAGAGATCAGCCAGGGGCGCGGTCCACTGAAGCTTTCTTT,CATSRDQPGARSTEAFF
TRBJ2-1,.,12,.,TRBV7-8,TGTGCCAGCAGCTTAGCGGGGGCCCGGCAGTTCTTC,CASSLAGARQFF
TRBJ2-7,once,14,.,TRBV7-2,TGTGCCAGCAGCTTATTGGGGGGATCCTACGAGCAGTACTTC,CASSLLGGSYEQYF